This T cell receptor (beta chain) was identified during a study of blood T cell repertoires in COVID-19. Study summary: COVID-19 samples collected from the United States, Italy and Spain covered acute and convalescent phases. T cells, B-cell-depleted T cells, or PBMCs provided the cDNA or gDNA that served as material.

The CDR3 is made up of 15 amino acids. Germline V gene lookup returns CDR1 MNHEY and CDR2 SVGAGI. Trimming at V came to 6 bases and at J to 3 bases, leaving 6 bases not matched to a gene. Per the authors' pipeline: Amplified reference gene primers provided the basis for estimating nucleated cell counts. Produced via immunoSEQ multiplex PCR; TCRdb's table is partial and in-frame only. V and J calls and clone size are as listed in that table; D and trimming were resolved from the DNA. Among about 110,000 clones, approximately 90% were seen once, and the ten largest hold 32%. This clonotype originated in an elderly woman with acute or convalescent COVID-19. The sequenced sample consisted of peripheral blood. This chain links TRBV6-5 with TRBJ2-1; 9 nucleotides match TRBD2. The CDR3 spells CASSPGGGDYNEQFF. CDR3 DNA: TGTGCCAGCAGCCCCGGCGGGGGGGACTACAATGAGCAGTTCTTC.